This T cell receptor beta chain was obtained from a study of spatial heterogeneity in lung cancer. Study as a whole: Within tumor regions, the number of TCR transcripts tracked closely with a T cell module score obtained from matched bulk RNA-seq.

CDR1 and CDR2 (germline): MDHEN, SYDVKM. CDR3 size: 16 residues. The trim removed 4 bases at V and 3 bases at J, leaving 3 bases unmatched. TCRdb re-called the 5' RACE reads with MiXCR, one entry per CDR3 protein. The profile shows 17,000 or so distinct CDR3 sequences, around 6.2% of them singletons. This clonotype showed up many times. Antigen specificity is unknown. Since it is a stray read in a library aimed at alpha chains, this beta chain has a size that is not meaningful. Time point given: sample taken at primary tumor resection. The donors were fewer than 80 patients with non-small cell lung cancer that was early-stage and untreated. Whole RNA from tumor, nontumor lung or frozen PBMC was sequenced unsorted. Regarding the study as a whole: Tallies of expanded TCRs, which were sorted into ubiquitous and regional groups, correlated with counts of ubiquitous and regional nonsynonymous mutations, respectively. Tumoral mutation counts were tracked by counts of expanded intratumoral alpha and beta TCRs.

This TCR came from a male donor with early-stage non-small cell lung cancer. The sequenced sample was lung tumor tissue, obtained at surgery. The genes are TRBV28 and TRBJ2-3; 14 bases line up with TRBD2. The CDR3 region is CASSSGTSGSTDTQYF. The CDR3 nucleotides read TGTGCCAGCAGTTCCGGGACTAGCGGGAGTACAGATACGCAGTATTTT.